These 30 T cell receptor beta chains were all obtained from the same sample, sequenced in a study of CD4 T cells in relation to SARS-CoV-2 and coronaviruses. Produced via immunoSEQ multiplex PCR; TCRdb's table is partial and in-frame only. The table has 20,000 to 25,000 clones, roughly 74% seen once; the top ten hold about 15%. The antigens these receptors bind are not known. Before the COVID-19 pandemic, during about 2010-2018, CD4+ T cells were taken from unexposed donors. Isolation of CD4+ T cells took place after roughly nine days in culture. Material for sequencing was CD4+ T cells from PBMCs, cultured in vitro. The receptors derive from a human donor in good health.

The genes are TRBV19 and TRBJ1-5; 7 positions match TRBD1. This CDR3 has 14 residues. Germline V gene data show CDR1 as LNHDA and CDR2 as SQIVND (reference sequence). V was clipped by 5 bases and J by 4 bases; unmatched bases: 5. CDR3 amino acids: CASSLQGGNQPQHF. CDR3 sequence (DNA): TGTGCCAGTAGTTTGCAGGGGGGAAATCAGCCCCAGCATTTT.

The chain links TRBV28 to TRBJ2-7; D call uncertain. V was pared by 2 bases and J by 3 bases, with 14 bases between. Per the germline V gene, CDR1 is MDHEN and CDR2 is SYDVKM. This CDR3 is 15 amino acids long. For the CDR3, the DNA is TGTGCCAGCAGTTTAGGGTTGGCAGTGAGCTACGAGCAGTACTTC. This translates into CASSLGLAVSYEQYF. The full variable domain, its missing parts supplied by reference TRBV28 and TRBJ2-7, is DVKVTQSSRYLVKRTGEKVFLECVQDMDHENMFWYRQDPGLGLRLIYFSYDVKMKEKGDIPEGYSVSREKKERFSLILESASTNQTSMYLCASSLGLAVSYEQYFGPGTRLTVT.

For the CDR3, the DNA is TGCGCCAGCAGCTACGGACGGATTAATGAAAAACTGTTTTTT. Amino acid sequence: CASSYGRINEKLFF. The gene calls are TRBV4-1 and TRBJ1-4, with D hard to call. The V gene's germline CDR1 is MGHRA and CDR2 YSYEKL. Trimming removed 5 bases from V and 4 bases from J, with 11 bases in between. CDR3 length: 14 amino acids.

A few counts support this clone. This chain joins TRBV6-5 and TRBJ1-3, with 8 positions matching TRBD1. This CDR3 has 15 residues. The V segment lost 6 bases and the J segment 0 bases; nucleotides outside the gene matches: 4. Germline V gene data show CDR1 as MNHEY and CDR2 as SVGAGI. This chain's CDR3 is CASRGQGRSGNTIYF. CDR3 bases: TGTGCCAGCAGAGGACAGGGTCGCTCTGGAAACACCATATATTTT.

The V and J genes are TRBV30 and TRBJ1-5; tentatively, D is TRBD1 (6 bases). Trimming left V 3 bases short and J 4 bases short, with 16 bases between. The CDR3 length is 15 residues. The germline V gene encodes CDR1 GTSNPN and CDR2 SVGIG (reference sequence). In nucleotides, the CDR3 is TGTGCCTGGAGCCCAGGACAGTATCAAAATCAGCCCCAGCATTTT. Encoded protein: CAWSPGQYQNQPQHF.

J is TRBJ1-5 and V is TRBV10-3; unclear D gene. This CDR3 comprises 12 residues. Per germline, CDR1 ENHRY and CDR2 SYGVKD. V was trimmed by 2 bases and J by 5 bases, leaving 4 bases between them. CDR3 bases: TGTGCCATCAGTGAGGTAGATCAGCCCCAGCATTTT. Encoded protein: CAISEVDQPQHF.

This clone was found a few times. This rearrangement joins TRBV24-1 to TRBJ1-6, with D unresolved. The V gene lost 4 bases and the J gene lost 6 bases, with 27 bases spanning the gap. This CDR3 is 20 amino acids long. The germline V gene has CDR1 KGHDR and CDR2 SFDVKD. Here the CDR3 reads CATSDLTREFRHLGNSPLHF. The CDR3 DNA reads TGTGCCACCAGTGACCTAACGAGGGAGTTCCGGCACCTGGGTAATTCACCCCTCCACTTT.

This clone was picked up a small number of times. This chain links TRBV12-3 or TRBV12-4 with TRBJ1-1; no clear D. V was trimmed by 3 bases and J by 8 bases, leaving 10 bases between them. The CDR3 is 12 amino acids. The CDR3 loop reads CASSFPPTEAFF. DNA of the CDR3: TGTGCCAGCAGTTTCCCCCCGACAGAAGCTTTCTTT.

V usage is TRBV6-5 and J usage is TRBJ2-2; D perhaps matches TRBD2 (7 bases). The CDR3 has 15 amino acids. Germline values: CDR1 MNHEY, CDR2 SVGAGI. V was cut by 5 bases and J by 4 bases, with 14 bases left in between. The CDR3 spells CASSLQGRGTGELFF. CDR3 nucleotides: TGTGCCAGCAGTCTCCAGGGGAGGGGCACCGGGGAGCTGTTTTTT.

Turning to this clone: At one of its ends the junction is not consistent with the germline gene, which may arise from a read error. The CDR3 sequence: CASSLSARGSDF. CDR3 sequence (DNA): TGTGCCAGCAGTTTGTCAGCCAGGGGATCGGACTTC. J is TRBJ2-7 and V is TRBV28; the D gene is possibly TRBD1 (6 bases). The CDR3 loop spans 12 amino acids. The germline CDR1 and CDR2 sequences are MDHEN and SYDVKM.

CDR3 sequence reads: CASRPPGQAKEKLFF. The CDR3 DNA is TGTGCCAGCAGGCCTCCGGGACAGGCAAAAGAAAAACTGTTTTTT. The chain uses TRBV13 and TRBJ1-4, with 8 bases identical to TRBD1. This CDR3 comprises 15 residues. V was pared by 6 bases and J by 8 bases, with 11 bases of the junction left unmatched. Germline V lookup: CDR1 PRHDT, CDR2 FYEKMQ (reference sequence). Looking up the rest from reference TRBV13 and TRBJ1-4 gives the full variable domain: AAGVIQSPRHLIKEKRETATLKCYPIPRHDTVYWYQQGPGQDPQFLISFYEKMQSDKGSIPDRFSAQQFSDYHSELNMSSLELGDSALYFCASRPPGQAKEKLFFGSGTQLSVL.

This clone was seen once. The V and J genes are TRBV7-6 and TRBJ2-3; D ambiguous. The V end lost 1 base, the J end lost 2 bases, and 10 bases lay between the germline ends. CDR1 is SGHVS, CDR2 FNYEAQ, per germline. The CDR3 totals 15 residues. The DNA of the CDR3 is TGTGCCAGCAGCTTAGACAGAATAAACACAGATACGCAGTATTTT. It is translated as CASSLDRINTDTQYF.

The chain couples TRBV28 to TRBJ2-1; 11 positions agree with TRBD2. The CDR3 has 16 residues. Germline CDR1 reads MDHEN; CDR2 reads SYDVKM. V gave up 7 bases and J gave up 5 bases; unmatched junction bases: 10. The CDR3 protein is CASNQGGLADNNEQFF. The DNA of the CDR3 is TGTGCCAGCAACCAGGGGGGACTAGCGGATAACAATGAGCAGTTCTTC.

The chain employs TRBV29-1 and TRBJ2-6; D may be TRBD1 or TRBD2 (6 bases each). In germline, CDR1 is SQVTM, CDR2 ANQGSEA. V was clipped by 5 bases and J by 0 bases, with 14 bases between them. This CDR3 region has 16 residues. This CDR3 is CSVPTGTSSGANVLTF. CDR3 nucleotides: TGCAGCGTTCCAACAGGGACTTCCTCTGGGGCCAACGTCCTGACTTTC.

The V call is TRBV6-5, the J call TRBJ2-1; D possibly uses TRBD1 or TRBD2 (5 bases each). V lost 8 bases and J 5 bases, leaving 13 bases between the germline ends. Germline V gives CDR1 MNHEY, CDR2 SVGAGI. The CDR3 covers 13 residues. Here the CDR3 DNA reads TGTGCCAGCGCACGGGACGGTCACAATGAGCAGTTCTTC. Protein: CASARDGHNEQFF.

The genes are TRBV6-5 and TRBJ1-1; no clear D. Trimming took 6 bases from V and 1 from J, leaving 9 bases between them. This CDR3 region has 13 residues. Per germline, CDR1 MNHEY and CDR2 SVGAGI. The DNA for the CDR3 is TGTGCCAGCAGCGGACGGGAGAACACTGAAGCTTTCTTT. As protein: CASSGRENTEAFF.

The rearrangement links TRBV29-1 to TRBJ1-2, with 12 bases identical to TRBD1. CDR1 is SQVTM and CDR2 is ANQGSEA in the germline V gene. The CDR3 runs 17 residues. Trimming cost V 4 bases and J 4 bases; bases outside gene matches: 13. For the CDR3, the DNA is TGCAGCGTTGGCCCCACTGGTGGGACAGGGGGCGGCTATGGCTACACCTTC. This gives the protein CSVGPTGGTGGGYGYTF.

This chain links TRBV6-5 with TRBJ2-5, with 7 bases lining up with TRBD1. Trimming cost V 10 bases and J 4 bases; bases outside gene matches: 6. Germline V gene data show CDR1 as MNHEY and CDR2 as SVGAGI. This CDR3 is built from 12 residues. In DNA, the CDR3 is TGTGCCACCCATTACAGGGGAGAGACCCAGTACTTC. The encoded protein is CATHYRGETQYF.

CDR3 sequence (DNA): TGTGCCAGCAGTTTATCGCAAAGGCCCCACGAGCAGTACTTC. It specifies CASSLSQRPHEQYF. V is TRBV27 and J is TRBJ2-7; D gene ambiguous. The CDR3 runs 14 residues. Trimming took 0 bases from V and 5 from J, leaving 11 bases between them. Germline CDR1 MNHEY, CDR2 SMNVEV (reference sequence).

The chain combines TRBV28 with TRBJ1-1; D not certain. The CDR3 loop spans 12 amino acids. Germline assignment: CDR1 MDHEN and CDR2 SYDVKM. Trimming took off 10 bases at V and 8 bases at J, with 17 bases between the two ends. For the CDR3, the DNA is TGTGCCACCTGGGGATGGCCCCAAGAAGCTTTCTTT. Encoded protein: CATWGWPQEAFF. Drawing the rest from reference TRBV28 and TRBJ1-1, the complete variable domain is DVKVTQSSRYLVKRTGEKVFLECVQDMDHENMFWYRQDPGLGLRLIYFSYDVKMKEKGDIPEGYSVSREKKERFSLILESASTNQTSMYLCATWGWPQEAFFGQGTRLTVV.

The chain recombines TRBV5-1 with TRBJ2-3; a weak D match, TRBD1 (6 bases). From germline, CDR1 is SGHRS and CDR2 YFSETQ. V lost 0 bases and J 1 base, leaving 9 bases between the germline ends. The CDR3 covers 15 residues. The CDR3 DNA reads TGCGCCAGCAGCTTGGAGGCAGGGGGCACAGATACGCAGTATTTT. Its translation: CASSLEAGGTDTQYF.

The chain is built from TRBV6-5 and TRBJ1-1; 11 bases are shared with TRBD1. V lost 6 bases, J lost 5 bases, and 8 bases stayed unmatched. Germline V gene sequence: CDR1 MNHEY, CDR2 SVGAGI. This CDR3 is 15 amino acids long. The CDR3 DNA reads as TGTGCCAGCAGCCGCCCGGGACAGGGGGGGACTGAAGCTTTCTTT. This sequence encodes CASSRPGQGGTEAFF.

The rearrangement uses TRBV12-3 or TRBV12-4 and TRBJ2-1, with D unclear. The CDR3 sequence is 11 residues long. V lost 3 bases, J lost 6 bases, and 3 bases lay in between. The CDR3 DNA is TGTGCCAGCAGTTTGATCAATGAGCAGTTCTTC. Amino acid sequence: CASSLINEQFF.

The chain uses TRBV15 and TRBJ2-3; maybe TRBD1 (5 bases). CDR3 size: 17 residues. V lost 0 bases, J lost 6 bases, and 19 bases lay in between. Per germline, CDR1 LNHNV and CDR2 YYDKDF (reference sequence). The CDR3 bases are TGTGCCACCAGCAGAGAAATTCCGGGCCCCTCAGGGGATACGCAGTATTTT. Translating it yields CATSREIPGPSGDTQYF.

This clone appeared a few times. The CDR3 is CASSPDSGRLYEQYF. CDR3 sequence (DNA): TGTGCCAGCAGCCCTGATAGCGGGAGACTCTACGAGCAGTACTTC. The chain recombines TRBV7-2 with TRBJ2-7, with 9 bases aligning to TRBD2. J gave up 3 bases and V 5 bases, and 8 bases lay outside the gene matches. The germline CDR1 and CDR2 sequences are SGHTA and FQGNSA. This CDR3 is built from 15 residues.

This rearrangement joins TRBV7-7 to TRBJ2-5, with D uncertain. Germline V gene lookup returns CDR1 SSHAT and CDR2 FNYEAQ (reference sequence). This CDR3 contains 13 residues. The V end was cut by 1 base, the J end by 2 bases, with 5 bases between. The CDR3 bases are TGTGCCAGCAGCTTAGGGCAGCAAGAGACCCAGTACTTC. Protein sequence: CASSLGQQETQYF.

This clone has a handful of counts. The rearrangement joins TRBV5-4 to TRBJ2-1, with D perhaps TRBD2 (5 bases). V shed 9 bases and J shed 2 bases, with 18 bases lying between them. This CDR3 is 15 amino acids long. Germline CDR1 is SGHNT and CDR2 is YYREEE (reference sequence). The CDR3 DNA sequence: TGTGCCATTCGAGGCGGGCCTTCTACCTACAATGAGCAGTTCTTC. This gives the protein CAIRGGPSTYNEQFF.

This clone is deemed large. V gene TRBV6-1 combines with J gene TRBJ1-1; possibly TRBD1 for D (5 bases). Per the germline V gene, CDR1 is MNHNS and CDR2 is SASEGT. The length of the CDR3 is 13 residues. Trimming removed 2 bases at V and 5 bases at J, with 9 bases between. The CDR3 region is CASSEQGGTEAFF. CDR3 nucleotide sequence: TGTGCCAGCAGTGAACAGGGAGGGACTGAAGCTTTCTTT.

V gene TRBV28 combines with J gene TRBJ1-1; no clear D. The CDR3 is made up of 12 amino acids. CDR1 is MDHEN and CDR2 is SYDVKM in the germline V gene. V lost 1 base and J lost 7, with 7 bases in between. CDR3 sequence: CASSLYGDEAFF. CDR3 nucleotide sequence: TGTGCCAGCAGTTTATATGGGGATGAAGCTTTCTTT.

The chain is built from TRBV5-5 and TRBJ2-7; no reliable D call. The CDR3 is made up of 13 amino acids. Germline V gives CDR1 SGHKS, CDR2 YYEKEE (reference sequence). Trimming took 0 bases from V and 3 from J, leaving 7 bases between them. The CDR3 spells CASSLAEIYEQYF. CDR3 sequence (DNA): TGTGCCAGCAGCTTGGCCGAGATCTACGAGCAGTACTTC.